This TCR beta chain was found in a study of neurological immune-mediated disorders (dated by TCRdb to 2018 to 2020). About the full investigation: Among the 34 multiple sclerosis patients, relapsing-remitting MS was present in roughly 30 and secondary progressive MS was present in 3. Peripheral blood TCR-beta repertoires from patients with HTLV-I-associated myelopathy (HAM/TSP), patients with multiple sclerosis, and healthy controls were compared in the study using UMI-based sequencing. The cohort was made up of about 65 subjects, consisting of some 15 HAM/TSP patients, about 34 multiple sclerosis patients and 20 healthy controls. The roughly 100 TCR-beta libraries covered PBMC samples along with longitudinal samples, technical triplicates, and paired sorted CD4+ and CD8+ T-cell subsets. Longitudinal HAM/TSP and healthy donors were sampled at 3 time-points each (about 3-40 month intervals).

The intended sense of this specimen's time point label: longitudinal time-point 1 (baseline). For unsorted PBMC libraries, 2 million PBMCs were used after storage in RNAlater at -80 degrees C until RNA extraction. Multiple sclerosis patients were enrolled in a US clinical protocol under which disease progression was evaluated by magnetic resonance imaging. PBMCs were separated from peripheral blood using Ficoll-Hypaque density gradient centrifugation and then cryopreserved in liquid nitrogen. The germline V gene (reference sequence) yields DFQATT for CDR1 and SNEGSKA for CDR2. After removal of 3 bases from V and 3 bases from J, the junction retains 5 bases not matched to a gene. The CDR3, from cysteine to phenylalanine, totals 15 residues. The DNA shown is the 45-base CDR3, in frame from base 1. cDNA was synthesized by template-switch 5'RACE using a primer carrying a 10-nucleotide random unique molecular identifier by which each TCR transcript was tagged. Every sequencing run yielded over 160 million TCR-beta sequences covering 15-18 subjects. The RNeasy kit was used to extract total RNA. TCR-beta VDJ regions were amplified with primers for the TCR constant region and the 5'RACE anchor, using the KAPA Real-time Library Amplification kit. A first PCR added sample indexes and Illumina adaptors, after which a second PCR increased the library yield. After Ampure bead purification, the roughly 650 bp TCR product was size-selected on a 2% E-gel SizeSelection system. Before pooling, library quality was checked on a Bioanalyzer, concentration was measured with Qubit, and libraries were quantified with the Kapa Library Quantification kit. An Illumina HiSeq 2500 was used to sequence the libraries paired-end at 2 x 150 bp. To increase sequence diversity, about 23-30% phiX was spiked into each library pool. Per the source publication's procedure: The UMI-based MiGEC pipeline processed quality-filtered reads and removed over 80% of raw TCR sequences during error correction. VDJ genes were aligned to IMGT germline references, and clonotypes were defined by unique CDR3 amino acid sequence plus V-J genes. Clonal expansion, Shannon diversity and CDR3 relatedness were evaluated with VDJtools (CalcPairwiseDistances, ClusterSamples), while phylogenetic trees were built in CLCbio workbench. A clone was classed as expanded if it had 8 or more unique UMIs, a cutoff based on coefficient-of-variation modelling across technical triplicates. Through fastp at Q25 and MiXCR, TCRdb rebuilt clones from the public reads, retaining in-frame beta chains. Duplicate CDR3 protein sequences are folded into a single record with the most common DNA and genes. The V and J calls here are based on TCRdb, not the publication. A total of 40,000 or so distinct CDR3 sequences appear in this sample, 3% to 3.5% of them only once. The ten largest make up about 8.3% of the sample.

Broad study findings and their caveats: TCR clonal expansion was greatest in HAM/TSP patients and smallest in MS patients, who ranked below even healthy controls. No clinical or MRI features were associated with the MS cluster, and the authors said that larger cohorts are needed. In phylogenetic analysis, the repertoires of 18 of 34 MS patients grouped into a cluster of related CDR3 sequences, which suggests a possible signature at the repertoire level. No identical CDR3 amino acid sequences were shared among expanded clones across subjects, suggesting private TCR-beta repertoires in all groups.

This clonotype was seen ten or more times. What this receptor recognizes is not known. No base quality information exists; no much larger clone differs at one position. This TCR came from a woman aged 55-69 years with multiple sclerosis. Sequencing was performed on PBMCs. The chain is encoded by TRBV20-1 joined to TRBJ1-5, and TRBD1 matches 10 of the central bases. In nucleotides, the sequence is TGCAGTGCTAGTACCGGGACAGGGGCCAATCAGCCCCAGCATTTT. It specifies CSASTGTGANQPQHF.